Presented here are 27 T cell receptor beta chains from one specimen sequenced in a study of cytomegalovirus exposure and HLA in healthy donors. The study ran its PCR with 60 Vbeta and 13 Jbeta primers. TCRdb's table, derived via immunoSEQ multiplex PCR, lists solely in-frame clones and lacks some. The repertoire table contains approximately 75,000 clones. Sequencing was performed on PBMCs. The receptors were sampled from a boy between 10 and 17 years old in good health and CMV-seronegative.

The chain couples TRBV6-4 to TRBJ1-5; D call uncertain. V was cut by 3 bases and J by 7 bases, with 13 bases left in between. The CDR3 length is 14 residues. The germline V gene has CDR1 MRHNA and CDR2 SNTAGT. The CDR3 sequence is CASSESEGSQPQHF. The CDR3 region has the DNA TGTGCCAGCAGTGAATCCGAGGGCAGCCAGCCCCAGCATTTT.

The chain links TRBV5-6 to TRBJ2-7, with 8 bases fitting TRBD1. The germline V gene has CDR1 SGHDT and CDR2 YYEEEE. The CDR3 loop spans 13 amino acids. The V and J ends lost 2 bases and 10 bases, in that order; junction bases with no gene match: 8. The CDR3 reads CASSLRQGLDQYF. CDR3 in DNA: TGTGCCAGCAGCTTAAGACAGGGGTTGGATCAGTACTTC. Full variable domain (outside the CDR3, taken from reference TRBV5-6 and TRBJ2-7): DAGVTQSPTHLIKTRGQQVTLRCSPKSGHDTVSWYQQALGQGPQFIFQYYEEEERQRGNFPDRFSGHQFPNYSSELNVNALLLGDSALYLCASSLRQGLDQYFGPGTRLTVT.

The chain couples TRBV2 to TRBJ1-6, with 8 bases that match TRBD1. V dropped 6 bases and J dropped 10; count of bases not matched to a gene: 5. Germline values: CDR1 SNHLY, CDR2 FYNNEI. The CDR3 sequence is 13 residues long. The CDR3 protein is CASSGQGGSPLHF. For the CDR3, the DNA is TGTGCCAGCAGCGGACAGGGTGGCTCACCCCTCCACTTT.

The V and J genes are TRBV5-1 and TRBJ1-4, with 10 bases fitting TRBD1. CDR3 length: 14 residues. V lost 3 bases, J lost 8 bases, and 4 bases stayed unmatched. Per the germline V gene, CDR1 is SGHRS and CDR2 is YFSETQ. CDR3 residues: CASSSGQGSEKLFF. In nucleotides, the CDR3 is TGCGCCAGCAGCTCGGGACAGGGGTCGGAAAAACTGTTTTTT.

The chain recombines TRBV5-1 with TRBJ1-1; D is perhaps TRBD1 (5 bases). Trimming removed 0 bases from V and 0 bases from J, with 9 bases in between. The V gene's germline CDR1 is SGHRS and CDR2 YFSETQ. The CDR3 consists of 15 residues. CDR3 region: CASSLERGMNTEAFF. The CDR3 DNA reads TGCGCCAGCAGCTTGGAGCGGGGCATGAACACTGAAGCTTTCTTT. The whole variable domain, remainder taken from reference TRBV5-1 and TRBJ1-1, is KAGVTQTPRYLIKTRGQQVTLSCSPISGHRSVSWYQQTPGQGLQFLFEYFSETQRNKGNFPGRFSGRQFSNSRSEMNVSTLELGDSALYLCASSLERGMNTEAFFGQGTRLTVV.

The J gene is TRBJ1-1, the V gene TRBV2; D is unclear. This CDR3 region has 17 residues. V was trimmed by 2 bases and J by 6 bases, leaving 22 bases between them. The V gene's germline CDR1 is SNHLY and CDR2 FYNNEI. DNA of the CDR3: TGTGCCAGCAGTGAACGGCTGGTCGCGGCGGGCAGATCTGAAGCTTTCTTT. This gives the protein CASSERLVAAGRSEAFF.

The chain joins TRBV6-5 to TRBJ2-5; D is uncertain. With 0 bases removed from V and 1 base from J, the gap between germline ends came to 9 bases. The CDR3 loop spans 15 amino acids. Germline CDR1 MNHEY, CDR2 SVGAGI. The CDR3 bases are TGTGCCAGCAGTTACTCAGCTAGTATCCAAGAGACCCAGTACTTC. It is translated as CASSYSASIQETQYF.

The V and J genes are TRBV5-1 and TRBJ1-5; 8 bases are a match to TRBD1. The CDR3 runs 16 residues. From germline, CDR1 is SGHRS and CDR2 YFSETQ. The V segment lost 0 bases and the J segment 6 bases; nucleotides outside the gene matches: 8. CDR3 DNA sequence: TGCGCCAGCAGCTTGGTGGGCAGGGGGCAGGGTCAGCCCCAGCATTTT. Its protein is CASSLVGRGQGQPQHF.

The chain uses TRBV7-3 and TRBJ2-7, with D possibly TRBD2 on 5 matching bases. The germline gives CDR1 SGHTA, CDR2 FQGTGA. This CDR3 region has 15 residues. V was trimmed by 5 bases and J by 2 bases, leaving 16 bases between them. The CDR3 reads CASSPHEVSAYEQYF. As DNA, the CDR3 is TGTGCCAGCAGCCCACATGAGGTTAGCGCCTACGAGCAGTACTTC.

V usage is TRBV6-6 and J usage is TRBJ2-3; TRBD2 is a possible D gene (6 bases). In germline, CDR1 is MNHNY, CDR2 SVGAGI (reference sequence). The CDR3 loop spans 14 amino acids. Between the trimmed V and J ends, which lost 2 bases and 2 bases, there was a span of 8 bases. The CDR3 sequence: CASSYAGNTDTQYF. In DNA form, the CDR3 reads TGTGCCAGCAGTTACGCGGGAAACACAGATACGCAGTATTTT.

The rearrangement links TRBV18 to TRBJ1-4; 9 bases match TRBD1. Looked up from germline, CDR1 is KGHSH and CDR2 is LQKENI. This CDR3 has 17 amino acids. V lost 0 bases and J lost 5; bases outside the gene matches: 7. The CDR3 DNA reads as TGTGCCAGCTCACCACCGGTCGGACAGGGGCAAAATGAAAAACTGTTTTTT. It encodes CASSPPVGQGQNEKLFF.

This chain links TRBV27 with TRBJ1-2; D unresolved. Trimming took 2 bases from V and 2 from J, leaving 12 bases between them. The CDR3 is 15 amino acids. Germline V gives CDR1 MNHEY, CDR2 SMNVEV (reference sequence). This CDR3 reads CASSLNRYSNYGYTF. The CDR3 region has the DNA TGTGCCAGCAGTTTAAACAGATATTCCAACTATGGCTACACCTTC.

J is TRBJ1-3 and V is TRBV5-1; 7 positions agree with TRBD1. Germline V CDR1 and CDR2: SGHRS, YFSETQ. The CDR3 is made up of 14 amino acids. J lost 4 bases, V lost 1 base, and 2 bases had no gene match. The CDR3 DNA is TGCGCCAGCAGCTTGAAACAGGGGGGAAACACCATATATTTT. It yields the protein CASSLKQGGNTIYF. Looking up the rest from reference TRBV5-1 and TRBJ1-3 gives the full variable domain: KAGVTQTPRYLIKTRGQQVTLSCSPISGHRSVSWYQQTPGQGLQFLFEYFSETQRNKGNFPGRFSGRQFSNSRSEMNVSTLELGDSALYLCASSLKQGGNTIYFGEGSWLTVV.

The chain uses TRBV15 and TRBJ1-3; D call uncertain. Trimming left V 0 bases short and J 1 base short, with 10 bases between. The CDR3 extends over 16 amino acids. Germline values: CDR1 LNHNV, CDR2 YYDKDF (reference sequence). The CDR3 reads CATSRDITSSGNTIYF. CDR3 coding DNA: TGTGCCACCAGCAGAGATATAACAAGTTCTGGAAACACCATATATTTT.

The chain recombines TRBV14 with TRBJ2-3, with 8 bases aligning to TRBD2. Germline loops: CDR1 SGHDN, CDR2 FVKESK. J was trimmed by 3 bases and V by 5 bases; bases with no gene match: 13. The CDR3 covers 17 residues. Here the CDR3 DNA reads TGTGCCAGCAGCTTACTCAGCGGGAGCCGCCTAACAGATACGCAGTATTTT. It translates to CASSLLSGSRLTDTQYF.

This chain joins TRBV7-9 and TRBJ1-6, with 10 positions matching TRBD1. V gave up 8 bases and J gave up 7 bases; unmatched junction bases: 17. The CDR3 extends over 18 amino acids. CDR1 is SEHNR and CDR2 is FQNEAQ in the germline V gene (reference sequence). In nucleotides, the CDR3 is TGTGCCAGCGCACAACGCGGGACAGGGGCCGTTCGGAATTCACCCCTCCACTTT. Translating gives CASAQRGTGAVRNSPLHF.

The chain couples TRBV11-1 to TRBJ2-7; perhaps TRBD1 as D (6 bases). There are 12 residues in the CDR3. With 5 bases removed from V and 7 bases from J, the gap between germline ends came to 12 bases. Germline V gene sequence: CDR1 SGHAT, CDR2 FQDESV (reference sequence). The CDR3 reads CASSGQKWEQYF. CDR3 in DNA: TGTGCCAGCAGCGGACAGAAGTGGGAGCAGTACTTC.

V gene TRBV7-6 combines with J gene TRBJ2-1, with D unclear. The length of the CDR3 is 15 residues. The V end was cut by 4 bases, the J end by 0 bases, with 10 bases between. Germline CDR1 is SGHVS and CDR2 is FNYEAQ. The CDR3 DNA reads as TGTGCCAGCAGCTCCCCACCCTACTCCTACAATGAGCAGTTCTTC. As protein: CASSSPPYSYNEQFF. The whole variable domain, remainder taken from reference TRBV7-6 and TRBJ2-1, is GAGVSQSPRYKVTKRGQDVALRCDPISGHVSLYWYRQALGQGPEFLTYFNYEAQQDKSGLPNDRFSAERPEGSISTLTIQRTEQRDSAMYRCASSSPPYSYNEQFFGPGTRLTVL.

On this clone itself: At one end, the junction sequence differs from germline, possibly due to a read error. V and J are TRBV25-1 and TRBJ2-3; possible D gene TRBD2, 7 bases. Germline V CDR1 and CDR2: MGHDK, SYGVNS. The CDR3 length is 18 residues. DNA for the CDR3: TGTGCCAGCAGTGAATATAGAATCCTCGGGGGAGGGGGAGATAAGCAGTATTTT. Encoded protein: CASSEYRILGGGGDKQYF.

V and J are TRBV9 and TRBJ2-3; 11 bases are a match to TRBD2. Trimming at V came to 4 bases and at J to 3 bases, leaving 10 bases not matched to a gene. CDR1 is SGDLS and CDR2 is YYNGEE in the germline V gene. CDR3 length equals 17 residues. CDR3 DNA sequence: TGTGCCAGCAGCCCCCGATCGGGACTAGCGGTAACAGATACGCAGTATTTT. This sequence encodes CASSPRSGLAVTDTQYF.

The gene calls are TRBV7-3 and TRBJ1-1, with a weak D call TRBD1 (6 bases). This CDR3 is 13 amino acids long. From germline, CDR1 is SGHTA and CDR2 FQGTGA. The V gene lost 5 bases and the J gene lost 1 base, with 8 bases spanning the gap. The chain's CDR3 is CASSPRGNTEAFF. The DNA for the CDR3 is TGTGCCAGCAGCCCCAGGGGGAACACTGAAGCTTTCTTT.

V and J are TRBV6-1 and TRBJ2-1, with D possibly being TRBD2 (5 bases). Germline CDR1 and CDR2: MNHNS and SASEGT. V was clipped by 8 bases and J by 5 bases, with 16 bases between them. The CDR3 covers 14 residues. CDR3 nucleotides: TGTGCCAGCCAACGGGCGGGTGGTAACAATGAGCAGTTCTTC. It translates to CASQRAGGNNEQFF.

The gene calls are TRBV5-4 and TRBJ1-1, with TRBD1 identical over 7 bases. Looked up from germline, CDR1 is SGHNT and CDR2 is YYREEE (reference sequence). The CDR3 has 14 amino acids. Trimming at V came to 4 bases and at J to 1 base, leaving 4 bases not matched to a gene. CDR3 loop: CASSAGTENTEAFF. DNA of the CDR3: TGTGCCAGCAGCGCTGGGACAGAGAACACTGAAGCTTTCTTT.

This sequence joins TRBV7-9 and TRBJ1-1, with 9 positions matching TRBD1. The V and J ends lost 6 bases and 7 bases, in that order; junction bases with no gene match: 9. CDR3 length: 14 amino acids. Germline values: CDR1 SEHNR, CDR2 FQNEAQ (reference sequence). CDR3 DNA sequence: TGTGCCAGCAGTCTTACAGGGGGCTGGGGTGAAGCTTTCTTT. Its translation: CASSLTGGWGEAFF.

This chain uses TRBV9 with TRBJ2-3, with TRBD2 matching 8 bases. This CDR3 is built from 15 residues. The germline V gene encodes CDR1 SGDLS and CDR2 YYNGEE. J gave up 5 bases and V 0 bases, and 5 bases lay outside the gene matches. CDR3 DNA: TGTGCCAGCAGCGTAGTAGGGCTAGCGGGAGATACGCAGTATTTT. Amino acid sequence: CASSVVGLAGDTQYF. The whole variable domain, filled in from reference TRBV9 and TRBJ2-3, reads DSGVTQTPKHLITATGQRVTLRCSPRSGDLSVYWYQQSLDQGLQFLIQYYNGEERAKGNILERFSAQQFPDLHSELNLSSLELGDSALYFCASSVVGLAGDTQYFGPGTRLTVL.

The chain is built from TRBV19 and TRBJ2-5; D gene ambiguous. The J call is uncertain, as TRBJ2-7 better fits the DNA end. The CDR3 is made up of 15 amino acids. The V gene's germline CDR1 is LNHDA and CDR2 SQIVND (reference sequence). The CDR3 DNA reads TGTGCCAGTAGCCCTGCGGCAGAGGTCTCCTACGAGCAGTACTTC. It encodes CASSPAAEVSYEQYF.

This chain links TRBV5-6 with TRBJ1-2; 9 nucleotides align to TRBD1. From germline, CDR1 is SGHDT and CDR2 YYEEEE. Germline trimming cut 0 bases from V and 4 bases from J; bases unmatched to any gene: 1. This CDR3 has 14 residues. CDR3 sequence: CASSLGQGGYGYTF. The CDR3 nucleotides are TGTGCCAGCAGCTTGGGACAGGGGGGCTATGGCTACACCTTC.